This TCR beta chain was recovered during a study of regulatory T cells in long-lasting Graves disease. Time point noted: newly diagnosed GD, antithyroid drugs for less than 3 months. With RNA extracted from PBMCs as input, the TCR library was made. This CDR3 is built from 15 residues. Deletions cut 4 bases from V and 0 bases from J, with 11 bases between. The germline gives CDR1 SGDLS, CDR2 YYNGEE. This clonotype has a count of ten or more. Through Arm-PCR of CDR3 regions and iRepertoire HTBI primers, TCR beta libraries were built. Using its own MiXCR run on the multiplex PCR reads, TCRdb lists one record per CDR3 protein. The sample includes around 250,000 distinct CDR3 sequences, under 20% of them seen just once. The same sample was also used in a study of T cells in Graves' hyperthyroidism and ophthalmopathy. That source adds: Blood also held most thyroid clonotypes expanded beyond 0.001. By a 13 V-J model, ophthalmopathy was set apart from stable hyperthyroidism.

The chain links TRBV9 to TRBJ1-5; D ambiguous. This sequence originates from a woman aged 30 to 39 with Graves disease. The sequenced sample was peripheral blood mononuclear cells (PBMCs), obtained at new diagnosis, from a patient treated with antithyroid drugs. The CDR3 here is CASSTGPYSNQPQHF. For the CDR3, the DNA is TGTGCCAGCAGCACGGGCCCTTATAGCAATCAGCCCCAGCATTTT.